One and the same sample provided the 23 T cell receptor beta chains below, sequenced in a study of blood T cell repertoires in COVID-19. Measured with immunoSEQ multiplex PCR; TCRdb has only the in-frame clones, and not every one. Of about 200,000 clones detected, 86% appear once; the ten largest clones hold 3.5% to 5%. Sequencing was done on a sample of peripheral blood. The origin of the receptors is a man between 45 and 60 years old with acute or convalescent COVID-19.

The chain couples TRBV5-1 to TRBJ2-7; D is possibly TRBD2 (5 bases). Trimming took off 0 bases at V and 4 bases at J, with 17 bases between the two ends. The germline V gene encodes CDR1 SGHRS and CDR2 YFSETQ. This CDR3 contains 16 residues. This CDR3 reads CASSLASASRGYEQYF. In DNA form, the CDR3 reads TGCGCCAGCAGCTTGGCCAGTGCTAGCCGGGGATACGAGCAGTACTTC.

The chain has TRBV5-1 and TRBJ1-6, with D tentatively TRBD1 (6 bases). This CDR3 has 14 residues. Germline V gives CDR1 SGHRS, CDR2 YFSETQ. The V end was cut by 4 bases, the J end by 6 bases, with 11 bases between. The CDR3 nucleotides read TGCGCCAGCAGCACCCGGACAGCTAATTCACCCCTCCACTTT. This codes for CASSTRTANSPLHF.

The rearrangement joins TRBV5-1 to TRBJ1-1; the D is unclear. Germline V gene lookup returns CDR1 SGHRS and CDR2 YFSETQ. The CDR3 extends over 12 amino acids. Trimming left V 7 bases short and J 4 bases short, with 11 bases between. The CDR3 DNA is TGCGCCAGCGGTACCGAGGGCACTGAAGCTTTCTTT. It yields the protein CASGTEGTEAFF. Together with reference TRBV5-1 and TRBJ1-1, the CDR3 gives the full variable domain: KAGVTQTPRYLIKTRGQQVTLSCSPISGHRSVSWYQQTPGQGLQFLFEYFSETQRNKGNFPGRFSGRQFSNSRSEMNVSTLELGDSALYLCASGTEGTEAFFGQGTRLTVV.

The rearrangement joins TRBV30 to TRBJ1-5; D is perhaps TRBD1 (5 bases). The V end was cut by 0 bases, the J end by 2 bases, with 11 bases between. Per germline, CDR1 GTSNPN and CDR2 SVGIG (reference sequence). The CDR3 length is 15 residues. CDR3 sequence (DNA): TGTGCCTGGAGTGTACGGGGGACTCGCAATCAGCCCCAGCATTTT. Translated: CAWSVRGTRNQPQHF.

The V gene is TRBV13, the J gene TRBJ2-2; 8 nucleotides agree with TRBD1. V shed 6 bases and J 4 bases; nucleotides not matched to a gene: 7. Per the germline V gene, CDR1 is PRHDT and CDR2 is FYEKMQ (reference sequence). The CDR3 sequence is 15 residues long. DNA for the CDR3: TGTGCCAGCAGTAAGGACAGGGTTATCACCGGGGAGCTGTTTTTT. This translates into CASSKDRVITGELFF. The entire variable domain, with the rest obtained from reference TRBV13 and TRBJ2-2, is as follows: AAGVIQSPRHLIKEKRETATLKCYPIPRHDTVYWYQQGPGQDPQFLISFYEKMQSDKGSIPDRFSAQQFSDYHSELNMSSLELGDSALYFCASSKDRVITGELFFGEGSRLTVL.

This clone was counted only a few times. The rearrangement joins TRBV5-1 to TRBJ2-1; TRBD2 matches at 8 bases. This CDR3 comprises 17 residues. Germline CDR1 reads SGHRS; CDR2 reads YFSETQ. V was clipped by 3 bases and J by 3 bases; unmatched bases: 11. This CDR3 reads CASSWPRERGGYNEQFF. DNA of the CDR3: TGCGCCAGCAGCTGGCCCAGGGAACGGGGGGGCTACAATGAGCAGTTCTTC.

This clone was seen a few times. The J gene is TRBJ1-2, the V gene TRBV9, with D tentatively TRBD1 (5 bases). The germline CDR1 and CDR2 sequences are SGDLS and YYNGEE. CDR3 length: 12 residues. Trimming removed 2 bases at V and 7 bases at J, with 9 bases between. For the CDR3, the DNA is TGTGCCAGCAGCGTCGAAAGGGGTGGCTACACCTTC. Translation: CASSVERGGYTF.

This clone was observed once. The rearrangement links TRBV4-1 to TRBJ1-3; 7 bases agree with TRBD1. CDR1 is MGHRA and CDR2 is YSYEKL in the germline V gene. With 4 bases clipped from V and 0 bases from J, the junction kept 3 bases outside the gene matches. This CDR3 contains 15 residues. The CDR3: CASSRDRASGNTIYF. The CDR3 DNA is TGCGCCAGCAGCCGCGACAGGGCCTCTGGAAACACCATATATTTT.

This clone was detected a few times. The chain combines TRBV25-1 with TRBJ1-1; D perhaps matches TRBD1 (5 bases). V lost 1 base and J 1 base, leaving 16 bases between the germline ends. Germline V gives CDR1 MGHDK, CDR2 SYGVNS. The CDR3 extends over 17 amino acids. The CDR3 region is CASSEFRTTKENTEAFF. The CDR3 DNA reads TGTGCCAGCAGTGAATTTAGGACAACTAAGGAGAACACTGAAGCTTTCTTT.

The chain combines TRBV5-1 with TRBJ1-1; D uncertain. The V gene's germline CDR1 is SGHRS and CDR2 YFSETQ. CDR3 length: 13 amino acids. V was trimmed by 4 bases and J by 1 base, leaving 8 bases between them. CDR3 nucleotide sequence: TGCGCCAGCAGCCCCACAAGGAACACTGAAGCTTTCTTT. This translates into CASSPTRNTEAFF. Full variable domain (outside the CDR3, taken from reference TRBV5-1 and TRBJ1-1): KAGVTQTPRYLIKTRGQQVTLSCSPISGHRSVSWYQQTPGQGLQFLFEYFSETQRNKGNFPGRFSGRQFSNSRSEMNVSTLELGDSALYLCASSPTRNTEAFFGQGTRLTVV.

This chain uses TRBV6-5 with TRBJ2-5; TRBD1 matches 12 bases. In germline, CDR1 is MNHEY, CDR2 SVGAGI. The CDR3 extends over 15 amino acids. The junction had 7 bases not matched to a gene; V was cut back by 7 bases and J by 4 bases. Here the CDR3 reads CASISGTGGRETQYF. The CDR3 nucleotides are TGTGCCAGCATTTCCGGGACAGGGGGCAGAGAGACCCAGTACTTC.

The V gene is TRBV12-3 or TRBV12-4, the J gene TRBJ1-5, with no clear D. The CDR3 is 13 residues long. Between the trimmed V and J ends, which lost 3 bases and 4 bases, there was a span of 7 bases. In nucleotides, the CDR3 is TGTGCCAGCAGTTTCCACGGGAATCAGCCCCAGCATTTT. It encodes CASSFHGNQPQHF.

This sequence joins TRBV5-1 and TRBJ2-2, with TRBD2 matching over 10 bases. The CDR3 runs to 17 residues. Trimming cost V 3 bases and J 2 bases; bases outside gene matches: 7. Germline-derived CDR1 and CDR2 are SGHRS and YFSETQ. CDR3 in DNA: TGCGCCAGCAGCTCACGACTAGCGGGCCCTAACACCGGGGAGCTGTTTTTT. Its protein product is CASSSRLAGPNTGELFF.

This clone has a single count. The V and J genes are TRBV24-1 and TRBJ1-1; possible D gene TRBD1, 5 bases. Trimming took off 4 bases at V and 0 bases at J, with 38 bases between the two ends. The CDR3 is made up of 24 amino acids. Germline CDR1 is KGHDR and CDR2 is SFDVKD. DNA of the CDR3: TGTGCCACCAGTGAATTGCTGGGGGGGTGTATATCGTGGGGGATAGTTTCGATGAACACTGAAGCTTTCTTT. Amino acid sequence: CATSELLGGCISWGIVSMNTEAFF.

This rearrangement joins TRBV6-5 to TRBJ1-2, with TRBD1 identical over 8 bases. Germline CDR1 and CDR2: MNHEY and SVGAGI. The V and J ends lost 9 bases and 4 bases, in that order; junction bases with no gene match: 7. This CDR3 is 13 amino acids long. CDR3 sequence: CASLNRGSYGYTF. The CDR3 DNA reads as TGTGCCAGTTTAAACAGGGGGTCCTATGGCTACACCTTC.

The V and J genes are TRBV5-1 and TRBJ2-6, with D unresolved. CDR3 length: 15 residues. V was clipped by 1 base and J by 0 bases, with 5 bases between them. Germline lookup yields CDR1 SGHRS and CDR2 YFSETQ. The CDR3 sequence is CASSLPGSGANVLTF. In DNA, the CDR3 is TGCGCCAGCAGCTTGCCAGGCTCTGGGGCCAACGTCCTGACTTTC.

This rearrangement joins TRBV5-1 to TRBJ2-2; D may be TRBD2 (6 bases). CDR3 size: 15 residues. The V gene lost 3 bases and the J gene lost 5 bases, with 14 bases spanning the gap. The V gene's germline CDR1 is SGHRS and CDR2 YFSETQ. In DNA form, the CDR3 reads TGCGCCAGCAGCTCCAGAACGGGGGAGACCGGGGAGCTGTTTTTT. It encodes CASSSRTGETGELFF.

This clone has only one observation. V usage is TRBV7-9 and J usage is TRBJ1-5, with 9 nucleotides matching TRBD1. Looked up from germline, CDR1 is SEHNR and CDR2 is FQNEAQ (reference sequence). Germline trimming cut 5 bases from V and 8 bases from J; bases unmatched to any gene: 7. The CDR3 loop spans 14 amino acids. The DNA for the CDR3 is TGTGCCAGCAGCCTCGGACAGGGGAGGGAGCCCCAGCATTTT. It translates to CASSLGQGREPQHF.

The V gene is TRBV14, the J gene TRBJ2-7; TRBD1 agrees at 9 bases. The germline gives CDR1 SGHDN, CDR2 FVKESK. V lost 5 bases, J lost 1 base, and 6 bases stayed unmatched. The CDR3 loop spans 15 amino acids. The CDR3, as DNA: TGTGCCAGCAGCGGCTCCGGGACAGGGTCCTACGAGCAGTACTTC. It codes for CASSGSGTGSYEQYF.

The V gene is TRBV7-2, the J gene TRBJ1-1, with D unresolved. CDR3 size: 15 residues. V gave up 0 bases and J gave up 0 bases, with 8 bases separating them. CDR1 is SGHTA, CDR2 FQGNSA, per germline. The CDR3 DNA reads TGTGCCAGCAGCTTAGCCGCGGCATTGAACACTGAAGCTTTCTTT. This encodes CASSLAAALNTEAFF. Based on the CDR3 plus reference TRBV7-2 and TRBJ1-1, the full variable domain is GAGVSQSPSNKVTEKGKDVELRCDPISGHTALYWYRQSLGQGLEFLIYFQGNSAPDKSGLPSDRFSAERTGGSVSTLTIQRTQQEDSAVYLCASSLAAALNTEAFFGQGTRLTVV.

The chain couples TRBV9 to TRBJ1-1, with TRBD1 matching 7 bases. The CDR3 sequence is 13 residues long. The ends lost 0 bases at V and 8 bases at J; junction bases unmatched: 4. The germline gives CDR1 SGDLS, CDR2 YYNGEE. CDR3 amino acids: CASSVAYRGEAFF. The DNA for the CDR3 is TGTGCCAGCAGCGTAGCATACAGGGGAGAAGCTTTCTTT.

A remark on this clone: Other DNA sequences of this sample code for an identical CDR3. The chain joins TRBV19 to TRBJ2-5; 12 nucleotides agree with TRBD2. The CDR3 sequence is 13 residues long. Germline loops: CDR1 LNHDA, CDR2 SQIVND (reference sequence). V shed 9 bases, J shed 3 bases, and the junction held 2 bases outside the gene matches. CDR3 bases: TGTGCCAGCAGGACTAGCGGGGAAGAGACCCAGTACTTC. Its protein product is CASRTSGEETQYF.

CDR3 DNA sequence: TGTGCCAGTAGTCTCACTAGCGGGGTCACAGATACGCAGTATTTT. It specifies CASSLTSGVTDTQYF. V usage is TRBV19 and J usage is TRBJ2-3; the match to TRBD2 covers 10 bases. The CDR3 extends over 15 amino acids. Germline assignment: CDR1 LNHDA and CDR2 SQIVND (reference sequence). The V segment lost 5 bases and the J segment 2 bases; nucleotides outside the gene matches: 4.